The 5 T cell receptor beta chains presented below share a single source sample, sequenced in a study of T-cell reconstitution after alpha-beta-depleted transplantation in children. Molecular barcoding with unique molecular identifiers was used for the TCRbeta library. In TCRdb, the PCR reads were re-called with MiXCR into one record per CDR3 protein. The table records a few hundred thousand distinct CDR3 sequences, around 8.9% of them present only once. Specimen: PBMCs from the stem cell graft donor, collected from the stem cell graft. These receptors originate from a human donor who donated a stem cell graft to a child with SCID.

V is TRBV30 and J is TRBJ2-1, with a possible D match to TRBD1 (6 bases). The CDR3 totals 11 residues. V gave up 5 bases and J gave up 9 bases, with 11 bases separating them. Germline V lookup: CDR1 GTSNPN, CDR2 SVGIG (reference sequence). CDR3 sequence reads: CAWAQDSEQFF. CDR3 in DNA: TGTGCCTGGGCACAGGACAGTGAGCAGTTCTTC. The variable domain in full, completed from reference TRBV30 and TRBJ2-1, reads SQTIHQWPATLVQPVGSPLSLECTVEGTSNPNLYWYRQAAGRGLQLLFYSVGIGQISSEVPQNLSASRPQDRQFILSSKKLLLSDSGFYLCAWAQDSEQFFGPGTRLTVL.

This clonotype was seen many times. The chain has TRBV29-1 and TRBJ1-2; D not certain. The V gene lost 0 bases and the J gene lost 5 bases, with 10 bases spanning the gap. Germline lookup yields CDR1 SQVTM and CDR2 ANQGSEA. This CDR3 comprises 13 residues. The DNA for the CDR3 is TGCAGCGTTGAAGATCTGGCGGATTATGGCTACACCTTC. Its translation: CSVEDLADYGYTF.

The count of this clonotype is one. A much more abundant neighbour one base away suggests this may be a read error. The final CDR3 position lacks the conserved phenylalanine or tryptophan, pointing to a likely read error. The J gene is TRBJ2-7, the V gene TRBV5-1, with D possibly matching TRBD2 (5 bases). Germline values: CDR1 SGHRS, CDR2 YFSETQ. The CDR3 loop spans 16 amino acids. V shed 4 bases and J shed 5 bases, with 22 bases lying between them. Here the CDR3 DNA reads TGCGCCAGCAGCCCGGGCGGAGCTTCCGGGATAAACGAGCAGTACTTG. Protein product: CASSPGGASGINEQYL.

This clonotype was counted many times. The gene calls are TRBV20-1 and TRBJ2-7; no reliable D call. This CDR3 region has 11 residues. V lost 4 bases and J 2 bases, leaving 6 bases between the germline ends. Germline values: CDR1 DFQATT, CDR2 SNEGSKA (reference sequence). Here the CDR3 DNA reads TGCAGTGCTACTCCGACCTACGAGCAGTACTTC. Translating it yields CSATPTYEQYF.

The chain joins TRBV6-2 or TRBV6-3 to TRBJ2-5; perhaps TRBD2 as D (5 bases). V gave up 5 bases and J gave up 7 bases, with 23 bases separating them. Per the germline V gene, CDR1 is MNHEY and CDR2 is SVGEGT. The CDR3 has 16 amino acids. The CDR3 DNA is TGTGCCAGCAGTACCCCTCGTAGGTCAGGAGGAAGGACCCAGTACTTC. Translation gives CASSTPRRSGGRTQYF.